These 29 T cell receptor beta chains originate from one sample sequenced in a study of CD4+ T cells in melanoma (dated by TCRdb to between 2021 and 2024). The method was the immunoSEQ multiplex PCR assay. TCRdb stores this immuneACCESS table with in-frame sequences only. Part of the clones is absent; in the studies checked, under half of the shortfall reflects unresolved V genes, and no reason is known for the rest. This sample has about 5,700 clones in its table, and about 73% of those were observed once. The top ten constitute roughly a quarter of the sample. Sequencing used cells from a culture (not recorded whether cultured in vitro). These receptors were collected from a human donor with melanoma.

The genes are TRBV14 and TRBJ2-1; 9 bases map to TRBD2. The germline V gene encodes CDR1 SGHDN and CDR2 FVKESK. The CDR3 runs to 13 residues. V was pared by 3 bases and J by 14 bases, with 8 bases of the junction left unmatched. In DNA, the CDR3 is TGTGCCAGCAGCCACCCCCCCGGACTAGCGAAGTTCTTC. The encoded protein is CASSHPPGLAKFF.

CDR3 DNA sequence: TGTGCCAGCTCACGCACGACAGGGGGCGAGGAGACCCAGTACTTC. Amino acid sequence: CASSRTTGGEETQYF. The chain carries TRBV18 and TRBJ2-5, with TRBD1 matching 10 bases. Germline CDR1 reads KGHSH; CDR2 reads LQKENI. The ends lost 4 bases at V and 5 bases at J; junction bases unmatched: 7. CDR3 size: 15 residues.

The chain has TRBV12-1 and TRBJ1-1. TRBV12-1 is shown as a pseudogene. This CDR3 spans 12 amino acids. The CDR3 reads CASSFAARRAFF. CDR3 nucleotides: TGTGCCAGCAGCTTTGCGGCCCGCCGGGCTTTCTTT.

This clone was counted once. The CDR3 region has the DNA TGTGCCAGCAGTTTGGCGGGGGAGCGGGGACAGCCCCAGCATTTT. Its protein product is CASSLAGERGQPQHF. The gene calls are TRBV28 and TRBJ1-5; possible D gene TRBD1, 5 bases. V was trimmed by 3 bases and J by 7 bases, leaving 16 bases between them. Germline CDR1 is MDHEN and CDR2 is SYDVKM. CDR3 length equals 15 residues.

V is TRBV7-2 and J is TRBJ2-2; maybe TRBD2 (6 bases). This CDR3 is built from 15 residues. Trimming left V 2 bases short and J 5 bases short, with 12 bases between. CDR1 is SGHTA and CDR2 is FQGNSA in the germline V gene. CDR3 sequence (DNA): TGTGCCAGCAGCTTAAGACTAGTTCTTACCGGGGAGCTGTTTTTT. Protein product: CASSLRLVLTGELFF.

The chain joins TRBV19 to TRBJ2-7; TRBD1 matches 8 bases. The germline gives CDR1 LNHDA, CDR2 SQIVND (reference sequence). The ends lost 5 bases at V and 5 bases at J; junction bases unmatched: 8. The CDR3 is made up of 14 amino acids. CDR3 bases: TGTGCCAGTAGTCTTCGTCAGGGGGCTCACGAGCAGTACTTC. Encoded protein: CASSLRQGAHEQYF. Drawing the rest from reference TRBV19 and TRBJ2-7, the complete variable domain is DGGITQSPKYLFRKEGQNVTLSCEQNLNHDAMYWYRQDPGQGLRLIYYSQIVNDFQKGDIAEGYSVSREKKESFPLTVTSAQKNPTAFYLCASSLRQGAHEQYFGPGTRLTVT.

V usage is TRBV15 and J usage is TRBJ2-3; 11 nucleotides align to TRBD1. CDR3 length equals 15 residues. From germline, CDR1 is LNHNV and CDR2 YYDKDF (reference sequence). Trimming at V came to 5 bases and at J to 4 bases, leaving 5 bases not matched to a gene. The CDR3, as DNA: TGTGCCACCAGCTGGGACAGGGGGATGGCAGATACGCAGTATTTT. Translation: CATSWDRGMADTQYF.

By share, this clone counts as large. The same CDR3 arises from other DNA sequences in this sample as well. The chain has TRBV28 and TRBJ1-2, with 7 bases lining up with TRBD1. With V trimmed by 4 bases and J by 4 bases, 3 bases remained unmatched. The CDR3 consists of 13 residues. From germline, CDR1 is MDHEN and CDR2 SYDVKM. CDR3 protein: CASSSGQLYGYTF. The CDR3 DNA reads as TGTGCCAGCAGTTCGGGACAGCTCTATGGCTACACCTTC.

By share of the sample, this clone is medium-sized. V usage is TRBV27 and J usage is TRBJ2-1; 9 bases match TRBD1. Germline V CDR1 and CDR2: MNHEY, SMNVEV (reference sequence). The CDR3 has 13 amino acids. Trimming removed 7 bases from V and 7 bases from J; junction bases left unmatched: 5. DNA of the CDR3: TGTGCCAGCATGGGACAGGGTGGAAATGAGCAGTTCTTC. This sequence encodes CASMGQGGNEQFF.

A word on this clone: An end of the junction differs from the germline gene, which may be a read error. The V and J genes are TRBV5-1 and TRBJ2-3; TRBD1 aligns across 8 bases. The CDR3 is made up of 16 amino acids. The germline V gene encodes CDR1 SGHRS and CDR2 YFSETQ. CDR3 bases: TGCGCCAGCAGCCCCACTACCGGACAGGGATCAGATATGCAGTATTTT. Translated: CASSPTTGQGSDMQYF. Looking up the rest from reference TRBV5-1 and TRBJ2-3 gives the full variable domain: KAGVTQTPRYLIKTRGQQVTLSCSPISGHRSVSWYQQTPGQGLQFLFEYFSETQRNKGNFPGRFSGRQFSNSRSEMNVSTLELGDSALYLCASSPTTGQGSDMQYFGPGTRLTVL.

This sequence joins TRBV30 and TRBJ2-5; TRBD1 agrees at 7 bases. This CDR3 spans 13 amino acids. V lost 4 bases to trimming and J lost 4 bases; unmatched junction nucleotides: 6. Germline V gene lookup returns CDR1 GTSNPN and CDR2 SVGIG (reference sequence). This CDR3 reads CAWNTGVLETQYF. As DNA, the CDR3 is TGTGCCTGGAACACAGGGGTATTAGAGACCCAGTACTTC. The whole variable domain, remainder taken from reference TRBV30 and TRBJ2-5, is SQTIHQWPATLVQPVGSPLSLECTVEGTSNPNLYWYRQAAGRGLQLLFYSVGIGQISSEVPQNLSASRPQDRQFILSSKKLLLSDSGFYLCAWNTGVLETQYFGPGTRLLVL.

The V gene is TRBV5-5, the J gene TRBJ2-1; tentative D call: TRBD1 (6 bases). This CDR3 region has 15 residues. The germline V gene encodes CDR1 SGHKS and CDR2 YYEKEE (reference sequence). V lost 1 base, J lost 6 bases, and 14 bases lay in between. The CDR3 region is CASSLSGGAGNEQFF. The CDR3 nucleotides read TGTGCCAGCAGCTTGAGTGGGGGCGCGGGCAATGAGCAGTTCTTC.

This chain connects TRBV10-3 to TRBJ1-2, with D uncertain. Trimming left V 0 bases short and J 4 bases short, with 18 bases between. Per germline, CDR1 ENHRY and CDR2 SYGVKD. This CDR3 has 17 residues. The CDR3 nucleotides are TGTGCCATCAGTGAGTCGTCTCTAACCGCGGAGGGCTATGGCTACACCTTC. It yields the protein CAISESSLTAEGYGYTF.

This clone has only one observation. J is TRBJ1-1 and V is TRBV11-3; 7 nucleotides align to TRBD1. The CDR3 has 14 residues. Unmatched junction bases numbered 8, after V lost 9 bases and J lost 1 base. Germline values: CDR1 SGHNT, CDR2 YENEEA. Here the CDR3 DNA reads TGTGCCAGAGCTAATTACAGGGGGAACACTGAAGCTTTCTTT. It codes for CARANYRGNTEAFF.

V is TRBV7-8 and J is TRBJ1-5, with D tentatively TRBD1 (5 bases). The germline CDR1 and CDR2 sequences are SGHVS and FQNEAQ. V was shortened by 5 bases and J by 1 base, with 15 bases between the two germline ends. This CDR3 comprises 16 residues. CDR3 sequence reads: CASSPRSGQSNQPQHF. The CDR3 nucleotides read TGTGCCAGCAGCCCGCGGTCGGGGCAAAGCAATCAGCCCCAGCATTTT.

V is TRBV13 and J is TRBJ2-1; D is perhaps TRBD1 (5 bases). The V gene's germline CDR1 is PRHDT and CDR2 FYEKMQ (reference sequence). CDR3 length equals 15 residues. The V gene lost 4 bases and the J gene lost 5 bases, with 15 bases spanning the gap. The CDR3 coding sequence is TGTGCCAGCAGCTCCTCAGGGATCCTAAACAATGAGCAGTTCTTC. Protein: CASSSSGILNNEQFF.

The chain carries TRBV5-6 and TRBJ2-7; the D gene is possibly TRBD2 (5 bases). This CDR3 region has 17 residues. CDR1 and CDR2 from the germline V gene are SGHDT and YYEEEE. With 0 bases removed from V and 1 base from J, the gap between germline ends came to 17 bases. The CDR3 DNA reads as TGTGCCAGCAGCTTGGGTGAGGCGGACTCCTTTTCCTACGAGCAGTACTTC. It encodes CASSLGEADSFSYEQYF. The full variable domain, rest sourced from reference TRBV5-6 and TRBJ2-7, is DAGVTQSPTHLIKTRGQQVTLRCSPKSGHDTVSWYQQALGQGPQFIFQYYEEEERQRGNFPDRFSGHQFPNYSSELNVNALLLGDSALYLCASSLGEADSFSYEQYFGPGTRLTVT.

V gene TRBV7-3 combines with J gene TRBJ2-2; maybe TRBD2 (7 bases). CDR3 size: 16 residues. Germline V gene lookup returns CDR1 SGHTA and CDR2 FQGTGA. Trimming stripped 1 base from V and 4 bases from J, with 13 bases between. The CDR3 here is CASSLRGGAVTGELFF. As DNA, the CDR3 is TGTGCCAGCAGCTTAAGAGGGGGGGCGGTCACCGGGGAGCTGTTTTTT.

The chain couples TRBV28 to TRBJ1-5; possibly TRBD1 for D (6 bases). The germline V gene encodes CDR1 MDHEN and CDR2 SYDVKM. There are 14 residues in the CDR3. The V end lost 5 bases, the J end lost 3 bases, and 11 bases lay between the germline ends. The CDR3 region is CASSPQGFNQPQHF. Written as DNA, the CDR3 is TGTGCCAGCAGTCCCCAGGGGTTCAATCAGCCCCAGCATTTT.

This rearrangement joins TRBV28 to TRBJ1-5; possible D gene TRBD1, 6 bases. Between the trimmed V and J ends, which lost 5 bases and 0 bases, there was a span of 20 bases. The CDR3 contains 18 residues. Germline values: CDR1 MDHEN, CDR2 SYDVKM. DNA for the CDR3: TGTGCCAGCAGTCAAAGGGGGGAAGGGGAACATAGCAATCAGCCCCAGCATTTT. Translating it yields CASSQRGEGEHSNQPQHF.

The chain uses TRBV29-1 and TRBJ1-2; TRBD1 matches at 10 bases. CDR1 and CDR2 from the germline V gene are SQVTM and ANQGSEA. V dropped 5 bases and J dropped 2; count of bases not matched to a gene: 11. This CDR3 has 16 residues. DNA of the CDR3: TGCAGCGTTTGGGCCGTCGACAGGGGGCTAAACTATGGCTACACCTTC. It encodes CSVWAVDRGLNYGYTF.

CDR3 DNA sequence: TGTGCCAGCATCTCGGGACAGGGAACCGGGGAGCTGTTTTTT. It codes for CASISGQGTGELFF. The chain combines TRBV6-5 with TRBJ2-2; 9 positions match TRBD1. The V and J ends lost 7 bases and 5 bases, in that order; junction bases with no gene match: 5. The length of the CDR3 is 14 residues. The germline gives CDR1 MNHEY, CDR2 SVGAGI.

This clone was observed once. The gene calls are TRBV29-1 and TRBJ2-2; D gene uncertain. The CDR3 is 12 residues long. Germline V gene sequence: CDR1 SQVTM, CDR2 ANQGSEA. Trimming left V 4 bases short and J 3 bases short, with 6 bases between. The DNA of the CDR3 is TGCAGCGTTGGGAAGGACACCGGGGAGCTGTTTTTT. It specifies CSVGKDTGELFF.

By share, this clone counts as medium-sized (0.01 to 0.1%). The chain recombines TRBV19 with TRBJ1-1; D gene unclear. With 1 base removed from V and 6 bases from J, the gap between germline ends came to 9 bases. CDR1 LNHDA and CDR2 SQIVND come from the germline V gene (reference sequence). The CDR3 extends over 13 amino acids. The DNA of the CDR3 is TGTGCCAGTAGTATAGGGTCGGGTTCTGAAGCTTTCTTT. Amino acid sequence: CASSIGSGSEAFF.

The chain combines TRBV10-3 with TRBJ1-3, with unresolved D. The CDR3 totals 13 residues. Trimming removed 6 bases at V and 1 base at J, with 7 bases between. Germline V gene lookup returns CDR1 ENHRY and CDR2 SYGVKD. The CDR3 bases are TGTGCCATCAGGCCCCCTTCTGGAAACACCATATATTTT. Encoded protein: CAIRPPSGNTIYF.

CDR3 in DNA: TGTGCCAGCAGTTTATCCAGGGTCGAGGGAGAGACCCAGTACTTC. As protein: CASSLSRVEGETQYF. The V call is TRBV28, the J call TRBJ2-5; D is possibly TRBD1 or TRBD2 (5 bases each). This CDR3 region has 15 residues. Germline V CDR1 and CDR2: MDHEN, SYDVKM. Between the trimmed V and J ends, which lost 1 base and 4 bases, there was a span of 13 bases.

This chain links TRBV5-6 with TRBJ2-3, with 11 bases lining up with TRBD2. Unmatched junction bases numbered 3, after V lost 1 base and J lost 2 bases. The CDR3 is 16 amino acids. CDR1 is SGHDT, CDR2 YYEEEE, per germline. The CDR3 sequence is CASSLLAGGNTDTQYF. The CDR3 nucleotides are TGTGCCAGCAGCTTGCTAGCGGGGGGAAACACAGATACGCAGTATTTT.

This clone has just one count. CDR3 nucleotides: TGTGCCAGCAGTGAAGGGCTTACTACGTCCGAGCAGTACTTC. This gives the protein CASSEGLTTSEQYF. The chain is built from TRBV2 and TRBJ2-7; D is ambiguous. Looked up from germline, CDR1 is SNHLY and CDR2 is FYNNEI. The CDR3 runs to 14 residues. Trimming shortened V by 1 base and J by 6 bases, and 13 bases separated the two germline ends.

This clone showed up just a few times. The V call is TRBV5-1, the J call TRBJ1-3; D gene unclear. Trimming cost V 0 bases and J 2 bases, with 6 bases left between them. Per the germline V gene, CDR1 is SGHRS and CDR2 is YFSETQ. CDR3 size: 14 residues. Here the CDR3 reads CASSLAGTGNTIYF. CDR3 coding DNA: TGCGCCAGCAGCTTGGCTGGGACTGGAAACACCATATATTTT.